The 9 T cell receptor beta chains below were found in one sample sequenced in a study of blood T cell repertoires in COVID-19. Generated by immunoSEQ multiplex PCR, the TCRdb table keeps only in-frame clones and is missing some. The table lists about 330,000 clones, about nine tenths of them singletons. Sequenced: peripheral blood. The source of these receptors is a man between 25 and 39 years old with COVID-19, enrolled during active disease.

About this clone itself: The junction shows a germline mismatch at one end, possibly a read error. J is TRBJ2-2 and V is TRBV28; D is ambiguous. Germline loops: CDR1 MDHEN, CDR2 SYDVKM. CDR3 length: 14 residues. Written as DNA, the CDR3 is TGTGCCAGCAGTTTACCTACGAGCACCCGGGAGCTGTTTTTT. Translating gives CASSLPTSTRELFF.

The CDR3 here is CASSPLLQGTNEKLFF. As DNA, the CDR3 is TGTGCCAGCTCACCACTCTTACAGGGGACTAATGAAAAACTGTTTTTT. The chain combines TRBV18 with TRBJ1-4, with 7 bases identical to TRBD1. This CDR3 has 16 residues. Germline values: CDR1 KGHSH, CDR2 LQKENI. V gave up 1 base and J gave up 2 bases; unmatched junction bases: 4.

The rearrangement links TRBV6-5 to TRBJ2-2; 8 bases map to TRBD2. Germline-derived CDR1 and CDR2 are MNHEY and SVGAGI. The CDR3 sequence is 15 residues long. After removal of 6 bases from V and 5 bases from J, the junction contained 8 bases not matched to a gene. As DNA, the CDR3 is TGTGCCAGCAGCTCGCGGACTAGCAGGACCGGGGAGCTGTTTTTT. Amino acids: CASSSRTSRTGELFF.

V is TRBV3-1 (or the pseudogene TRBV3-2) and J is TRBJ1-2; D not resolved. Looked up from germline, CDR1 is LGHDT and CDR2 is YNNKEL (reference sequence). CDR3 length: 17 amino acids. V dropped 4 bases and J dropped 1 base, with 19 bases sitting between them. The CDR3 loop is CASSPAQGSYYNYGYTF. Here the CDR3 DNA reads TGTGCCAGCAGCCCTGCCCAAGGGAGTTACTATAACTATGGCTACACCTTC.

J is TRBJ1-2 and V is TRBV11-2, with D tentatively TRBD1 (5 bases). The CDR3 covers 15 residues. Trimming took off 5 bases at V and 4 bases at J, with 17 bases between the two ends. CDR1 is SGHAT, CDR2 FQNNGV, per germline. The CDR3 DNA is TGTGCCAGCAGCGGGTACCAGGGTCTCTTCTATGGCTACACCTTC. This gives the protein CASSGYQGLFYGYTF.

This clone is a singleton in its sample. The chain recombines TRBV6-4 with TRBJ2-7; TRBD1 matches 11 bases. There are 18 residues in the CDR3. V dropped 7 bases and J dropped 7; count of bases not matched to a gene: 21. The germline CDR1 and CDR2 sequences are MRHNA and SNTAGT. CDR3 nucleotides: TGTGCCAGCATAGCCGGGACAGGGGGTGAAGGGGTAGTGAGGGAGCAGTACTTC. Translating gives CASIAGTGGEGVVREQYF.

This clone came up once. The V gene is TRBV5-1, the J gene TRBJ2-2; TRBD2 is a possible D gene (6 bases). CDR1 and CDR2 from the germline V gene are SGHRS and YFSETQ. V lost 6 bases to trimming and J lost 5 bases, with 20 bases between them. The CDR3 consists of 16 residues. CDR3 coding DNA: TGCGCCAGCACCCCCGCTGGGGGGTCTCGGACCGGGGAGCTGTTTTTT. Its translation: CASTPAGGSRTGELFF.

CDR3 in amino acids: CASSYLLQGPGEYF. In nucleotides, the CDR3 is TGTGCCAGCAGTTACCTATTGCAGGGGCCCGGGGAGTACTTC. The genes are TRBV6-5 and TRBJ2-7; possibly TRBD1 for D (6 bases). Germline loops: CDR1 MNHEY, CDR2 SVGAGI. Trimming removed 2 bases from V and 11 bases from J, with 19 bases in between. The CDR3 loop spans 14 amino acids.

The V and J genes are TRBV2 and TRBJ2-7; D call uncertain. CDR1 SNHLY and CDR2 FYNNEI come from the germline V gene. The CDR3 has 16 residues. The ends were cut back, 7 bases at V and 4 bases at J, with 23 bases in the middle. CDR3 residues: CASTPGNGPVVYEQYF. The CDR3 nucleotides are TGTGCCAGCACCCCGGGTAACGGCCCAGTTGTGTACGAGCAGTACTTC.